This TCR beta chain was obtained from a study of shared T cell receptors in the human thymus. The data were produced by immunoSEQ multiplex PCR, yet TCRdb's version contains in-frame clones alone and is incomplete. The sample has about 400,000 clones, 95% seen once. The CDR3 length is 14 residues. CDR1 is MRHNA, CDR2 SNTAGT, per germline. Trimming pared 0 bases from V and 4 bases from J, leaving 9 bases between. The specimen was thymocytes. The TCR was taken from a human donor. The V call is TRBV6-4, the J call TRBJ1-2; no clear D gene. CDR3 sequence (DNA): TGTGCCAGCAGTGACTCATCAGACTCCTATGGCTACACCTTC. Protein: CASSDSSDSYGYTF.